Only a few counts were recorded for the clone carrying this T cell receptor (beta chain). The data are from a study of regulatory T cells in long-lasting Graves disease. V shed 1 base and J shed 7 bases, with 11 bases lying between them. The CDR3 contains 12 residues. Germline CDR1 is SQVTM and CDR2 is ANQGSEA. Sample time point: newly diagnosed GD, antithyroid drugs for less than 3 months. The TCR library was made from RNA that had been extracted from PBMCs in TRIzol. Arm-PCR of CDR3 regions with iRepertoire HTBI primers generated TCR beta libraries. TCRdb re-called the multiplex PCR reads with MiXCR, one entry per CDR3 protein. The sample consists of 550,000 to 700,000 distinct CDR3 sequences, approximately 16% of them appearing once. These data were also reused for a study on T cells in Graves' hyperthyroidism and ophthalmopathy.

This clonotype was sampled from a man younger than 35 with Graves disease. The chain has TRBV29-1 and TRBJ2-7, with D uncertain. The source was peripheral blood mononuclear cells (PBMCs), collected at new diagnosis, from a patient treated with antithyroid drugs. The CDR3, as DNA: TGCAGCGTTGAAGTTAGGGCTCGGGAGCAGTACTTC. This codes for CSVEVRAREQYF.